Shown below are 23 T cell receptor beta chains from a single sample sequenced in a study of T cells in Graves' hyperthyroidism and ophthalmopathy. Amplification yielded TCR beta CDR3 regions, with RNA transcripts as the source. The primer set for the first-round RT-PCR of the TCR CDR3 was HTBI. MiXCR was run by TCRdb on the multiplex PCR reads, yielding one entry per CDR3 protein. The sample has 25,000 to 30,000 distinct CDR3 sequences; 45% are singletons. Sequences were obtained from blood. The receptor set was obtained from a woman between 25 and 40 years old with Graves' hyperthyroidism.

V gene TRBV25-1 combines with J gene TRBJ1-4; D is uncertain. This CDR3 comprises 16 residues. V was cut by 0 bases and J by 3 bases, with 11 bases left in between. The germline gives CDR1 MGHDK, CDR2 SYGVNS. Here the CDR3 reads CASSEYGRGANEKLFF. The CDR3 DNA reads TGTGCCAGCAGTGAATATGGCCGCGGGGCTAATGAAAAACTGTTTTTT.

This clonotype is medium-sized within its sample. The rearrangement joins TRBV10-3 to TRBJ1-5; 9 bases fit TRBD1. The CDR3 sequence is 15 residues long. With 3 bases clipped from V and 5 bases from J, the junction kept 5 bases outside the gene matches. Looked up from germline, CDR1 is ENHRY and CDR2 is SYGVKD. Written as DNA, the CDR3 is TGTGCCATCAGTGATAGGACAGGGGAGGATCAGCCCCAGCATTTT. Residues: CAISDRTGEDQPQHF.

Ten or more counts support this clonotype. The chain has TRBV6-2 or TRBV6-3 and TRBJ2-7; the match to TRBD1 covers 9 bases. V lost 6 bases to trimming and J lost 6 bases; unmatched junction nucleotides: 12. Germline CDR1 MNHEY, CDR2 SVGEGT. CDR3 length: 15 residues. CDR3 nucleotides: TGTGCCAGCAGGGCTCCGGGACAGGGCTTCTCCGAGCAGTACTTC. This sequence encodes CASRAPGQGFSEQYF.

This clonotype was seen ten or more times. The CDR3 region has the DNA TGTGCCAGCAGCCGTAGGATGTCGGATGAGCAGTTCTTC. Its protein product is CASSRRMSDEQFF. The V call is TRBV5-4, the J call TRBJ2-1; no firm D call. The CDR3 has 13 residues. Germline lookup yields CDR1 SGHNT and CDR2 YYREEE (reference sequence). The V end was cut by 4 bases, the J end by 8 bases, with 13 bases between.

This clonotype is classed as medium-sized. V gene TRBV24-1 combines with J gene TRBJ2-2; 11 bases fit TRBD2. Germline-derived CDR1 and CDR2 are KGHDR and SFDVKD. The CDR3 has 16 residues. V shed 0 bases and J 6 bases; nucleotides not matched to a gene: 2. CDR3 amino acids: CATSDLSLAGAGELFF. The CDR3 DNA reads TGTGCCACCAGTGATTTGTCACTAGCGGGAGCCGGGGAGCTGTTTTTT.

This clonotype came up many times. The chain recombines TRBV27 with TRBJ1-1; 7 bases agree with TRBD1. This CDR3 region has 13 residues. V dropped 2 bases and J dropped 6; count of bases not matched to a gene: 3. In germline, CDR1 is MNHEY, CDR2 SMNVEV (reference sequence). CDR3 protein: CASSLTGVSEAFF. The CDR3 coding sequence is TGTGCCAGCAGTTTAACAGGGGTCTCTGAAGCTTTCTTT.

This clonotype came up many times. The chain combines TRBV11-2 with TRBJ2-7; tentatively, D is TRBD2 (7 bases). V was pared by 4 bases and J by 2 bases, with 12 bases between. This CDR3 has 14 residues. Germline loops: CDR1 SGHAT, CDR2 FQNNGV. CDR3 protein: CASSWEGGTYEQYF. The CDR3 DNA is TGTGCCAGCAGCTGGGAGGGGGGAACCTACGAGCAGTACTTC.

Many counts were recorded for this clonotype. The chain carries TRBV27 and TRBJ1-1; D is ambiguous. The V end lost 11 bases, the J end lost 2 bases, and 12 bases lay between the germline ends. The CDR3 loop spans 12 amino acids. From germline, CDR1 is MNHEY and CDR2 SMNVEV (reference sequence). CDR3: CASGRVNTEAFF. DNA for the CDR3: TGTGCCTCCGGGAGGGTAAACACTGAAGCTTTCTTT.

This clonotype is termed medium-sized. The rearrangement links TRBV10-1 to TRBJ2-7; 14 bases line up with TRBD2. CDR1 and CDR2 from the germline V gene are WNHNN and SYGVQD (reference sequence). CDR3 length: 16 amino acids. J lost 4 bases, V lost 6 bases, and 8 bases had no gene match. This CDR3 reads CASSPGTSGSKYEQYF. CDR3 bases: TGCGCCAGCAGCCCCGGGACTAGCGGGAGCAAATACGAGCAGTACTTC.

This clonotype was counted many times. The rearrangement joins TRBV7-6 to TRBJ2-1, with TRBD2 matching over 7 bases. J was trimmed by 4 bases and V by 5 bases; bases with no gene match: 26. Germline CDR1 is SGHVS and CDR2 is FNYEAQ. The CDR3 is 21 amino acids. The CDR3 region is CASSLWALTSRSLPEYNEQFF. CDR3 sequence (DNA): TGTGCCAGCAGCCTCTGGGCCCTGACTAGCAGGAGCCTTCCCGAATACAATGAGCAGTTCTTC.

Judged by abundance, this clonotype is medium-sized. The chain has TRBV7-6 and TRBJ2-7, with D unresolved. This CDR3 contains 12 residues. Germline V lookup: CDR1 SGHVS, CDR2 FNYEAQ. V was trimmed by 5 bases and J by 5 bases, leaving 10 bases between them. This CDR3 reads CASSVSAHEQYF. The CDR3 DNA is TGTGCCAGCAGCGTTTCCGCTCACGAGCAGTACTTC.

This clonotype was picked up many times. CDR3 coding DNA: TGTGCCTCCACGCAGGGGGCTCTGAGCTACACCTTC. Amino acids: CASTQGALSYTF. This chain connects TRBV6-1 to TRBJ1-2, with 8 bases fitting TRBD1. The CDR3 contains 12 residues. Germline V gives CDR1 MNHNS, CDR2 SASEGT. V lost 11 bases, J lost 9 bases, and 11 bases stayed unmatched.

The DNA of the CDR3 is TGTGCCAGCAGTCGAACGGCAAGTGACACCATATATTTT. Encoded protein: CASSRTASDTIYF. The rearrangement uses TRBV6-1 and TRBJ1-3; D unclear. Trimming removed 5 bases from V and 8 bases from J, with 13 bases in between. Germline V gene sequence: CDR1 MNHNS, CDR2 SASEGT. This CDR3 has 13 residues.

This clonotype was picked up many times. The chain carries TRBV12-3 or TRBV12-4 and TRBJ2-3; D is unclear. This CDR3 has 15 residues. V was shortened by 3 bases and J by 7 bases, with 17 bases between the two germline ends. The CDR3 here is CASSFGNVGQNTQYF. The CDR3 DNA follows: TGTGCCAGCAGTTTTGGGAATGTCGGGCAAAATACGCAGTATTTT.

This clonotype has at least ten counts. The chain uses TRBV27 and TRBJ2-2; D not resolved. This CDR3 has 13 amino acids. Trimming shortened V by 4 bases and J by 1 base, and 4 bases separated the two germline ends. The germline V gene has CDR1 MNHEY and CDR2 SMNVEV (reference sequence). In DNA form, the CDR3 reads TGTGCCAGCAGTTGGGTGAACACCGGGGAGCTGTTTTTT. This sequence encodes CASSWVNTGELFF.

This clonotype was counted between two and nine times. The CDR3 reads CSALGLAGNEQFF. In DNA, the CDR3 is TGCAGTGCCCTAGGACTAGCGGGCAATGAGCAGTTCTTC. The rearrangement joins TRBV20-1 to TRBJ2-1; TRBD2 aligns across 11 bases. CDR3 length: 13 amino acids. Trimming at V came to 6 bases and at J to 6 bases, leaving 4 bases not matched to a gene. Germline V CDR1 and CDR2: DFQATT, SNEGSKA (reference sequence).

In its sample, this clonotype is medium-sized. V and J are TRBV20-1 and TRBJ1-6; D gene unclear. The germline CDR1 and CDR2 sequences are DFQATT and SNEGSKA (reference sequence). This CDR3 comprises 16 residues. Trimming removed 0 bases at V and 1 base at J, with 10 bases between. The CDR3 DNA reads as TGCAGTGCTAGAGATCATCAGGCATCCTATAATTCACCCCTCCACTTT. It is translated as CSARDHQASYNSPLHF.

This clonotype was recorded many times. The genes are TRBV7-9 and TRBJ2-2, with D possibly TRBD1 on 6 matching bases. The V end was cut by 4 bases, the J end by 3 bases, with 12 bases between. The length of the CDR3 is 15 residues. From germline, CDR1 is SEHNR and CDR2 FQNEAQ (reference sequence). This CDR3 reads CASSSLGGYTGELFF. The CDR3 nucleotides are TGTGCCAGCAGCTCCCTTGGGGGCTACACCGGGGAGCTGTTTTTT.

This clonotype has a count of ten or more. The chain uses TRBV6-1 and TRBJ1-5; perhaps TRBD1 as D (5 bases). Germline CDR1 is MNHNS and CDR2 is SASEGT. Trimming took 4 bases from V and 7 from J, leaving 11 bases between them. CDR3 length equals 13 residues. The CDR3 protein is CASSAQGDQPQHF. The CDR3 nucleotides are TGTGCCAGCAGTGCGCAAGGGGACCAGCCCCAGCATTTT.

To note about this clonotype: As the CDR3 is not closed by the conserved phenylalanine or tryptophan, this likely results from a read error. It is unclear where the CDR3 begins or ends on the DNA, so no DNA is shown, and the CDR3 is as TCRdb lists it. The chain couples TRBV2 to TRBJ2-5; TRBD1 reflects the table's D call only, with no check against the DNA. Germline V CDR1 and CDR2: SNHLY, FYNNEI. Counting both end residues, the CDR3 totals 10 amino acids. CDR3 amino acids: CASGGQGLNT.

This clonotype was picked up many times. The chain is built from TRBV20-1 and TRBJ1-1; possibly TRBD1 for D (5 bases). Between the trimmed V and J ends, which lost 5 bases and 4 bases, there was a span of 17 bases. The V gene's germline CDR1 is DFQATT and CDR2 SNEGSKA (reference sequence). The CDR3 totals 14 residues. Here the CDR3 DNA reads TGCAGTGCTTCACAGCCCAGCGGGGGCACTGAAGCTTTCTTT. The encoded protein is CSASQPSGGTEAFF.

In the case of this clonotype: One junction end disagrees with the germline gene, perhaps due to a read error. The rearrangement joins TRBV5-6 to TRBJ2-3; D tentatively fits TRBD1 or TRBD2 (5 bases each). Germline V gene data show CDR1 as SGHDT and CDR2 as YYEEEE. This CDR3 is 17 amino acids long. The CDR3 DNA reads as TGTGCCAGCAGCTTCGGCCGAGGGGCAGCTAGCACAGATGCGCAGTATTTT. Translation gives CASSFGRGAASTDAQYF.

By proportion, this clonotype is medium-sized. This chain joins TRBV2 and TRBJ2-1; weak D call: TRBD2 (6 bases). V lost 8 bases and J 8 bases, leaving 10 bases between the germline ends. This CDR3 has 11 amino acids. Germline V gene lookup returns CDR1 SNHLY and CDR2 FYNNEI. CDR3 sequence (DNA): TGTGCCAGCGTGCGGAGGGATGAGCAGTTCTTC. It is translated as CASVRRDEQFF.